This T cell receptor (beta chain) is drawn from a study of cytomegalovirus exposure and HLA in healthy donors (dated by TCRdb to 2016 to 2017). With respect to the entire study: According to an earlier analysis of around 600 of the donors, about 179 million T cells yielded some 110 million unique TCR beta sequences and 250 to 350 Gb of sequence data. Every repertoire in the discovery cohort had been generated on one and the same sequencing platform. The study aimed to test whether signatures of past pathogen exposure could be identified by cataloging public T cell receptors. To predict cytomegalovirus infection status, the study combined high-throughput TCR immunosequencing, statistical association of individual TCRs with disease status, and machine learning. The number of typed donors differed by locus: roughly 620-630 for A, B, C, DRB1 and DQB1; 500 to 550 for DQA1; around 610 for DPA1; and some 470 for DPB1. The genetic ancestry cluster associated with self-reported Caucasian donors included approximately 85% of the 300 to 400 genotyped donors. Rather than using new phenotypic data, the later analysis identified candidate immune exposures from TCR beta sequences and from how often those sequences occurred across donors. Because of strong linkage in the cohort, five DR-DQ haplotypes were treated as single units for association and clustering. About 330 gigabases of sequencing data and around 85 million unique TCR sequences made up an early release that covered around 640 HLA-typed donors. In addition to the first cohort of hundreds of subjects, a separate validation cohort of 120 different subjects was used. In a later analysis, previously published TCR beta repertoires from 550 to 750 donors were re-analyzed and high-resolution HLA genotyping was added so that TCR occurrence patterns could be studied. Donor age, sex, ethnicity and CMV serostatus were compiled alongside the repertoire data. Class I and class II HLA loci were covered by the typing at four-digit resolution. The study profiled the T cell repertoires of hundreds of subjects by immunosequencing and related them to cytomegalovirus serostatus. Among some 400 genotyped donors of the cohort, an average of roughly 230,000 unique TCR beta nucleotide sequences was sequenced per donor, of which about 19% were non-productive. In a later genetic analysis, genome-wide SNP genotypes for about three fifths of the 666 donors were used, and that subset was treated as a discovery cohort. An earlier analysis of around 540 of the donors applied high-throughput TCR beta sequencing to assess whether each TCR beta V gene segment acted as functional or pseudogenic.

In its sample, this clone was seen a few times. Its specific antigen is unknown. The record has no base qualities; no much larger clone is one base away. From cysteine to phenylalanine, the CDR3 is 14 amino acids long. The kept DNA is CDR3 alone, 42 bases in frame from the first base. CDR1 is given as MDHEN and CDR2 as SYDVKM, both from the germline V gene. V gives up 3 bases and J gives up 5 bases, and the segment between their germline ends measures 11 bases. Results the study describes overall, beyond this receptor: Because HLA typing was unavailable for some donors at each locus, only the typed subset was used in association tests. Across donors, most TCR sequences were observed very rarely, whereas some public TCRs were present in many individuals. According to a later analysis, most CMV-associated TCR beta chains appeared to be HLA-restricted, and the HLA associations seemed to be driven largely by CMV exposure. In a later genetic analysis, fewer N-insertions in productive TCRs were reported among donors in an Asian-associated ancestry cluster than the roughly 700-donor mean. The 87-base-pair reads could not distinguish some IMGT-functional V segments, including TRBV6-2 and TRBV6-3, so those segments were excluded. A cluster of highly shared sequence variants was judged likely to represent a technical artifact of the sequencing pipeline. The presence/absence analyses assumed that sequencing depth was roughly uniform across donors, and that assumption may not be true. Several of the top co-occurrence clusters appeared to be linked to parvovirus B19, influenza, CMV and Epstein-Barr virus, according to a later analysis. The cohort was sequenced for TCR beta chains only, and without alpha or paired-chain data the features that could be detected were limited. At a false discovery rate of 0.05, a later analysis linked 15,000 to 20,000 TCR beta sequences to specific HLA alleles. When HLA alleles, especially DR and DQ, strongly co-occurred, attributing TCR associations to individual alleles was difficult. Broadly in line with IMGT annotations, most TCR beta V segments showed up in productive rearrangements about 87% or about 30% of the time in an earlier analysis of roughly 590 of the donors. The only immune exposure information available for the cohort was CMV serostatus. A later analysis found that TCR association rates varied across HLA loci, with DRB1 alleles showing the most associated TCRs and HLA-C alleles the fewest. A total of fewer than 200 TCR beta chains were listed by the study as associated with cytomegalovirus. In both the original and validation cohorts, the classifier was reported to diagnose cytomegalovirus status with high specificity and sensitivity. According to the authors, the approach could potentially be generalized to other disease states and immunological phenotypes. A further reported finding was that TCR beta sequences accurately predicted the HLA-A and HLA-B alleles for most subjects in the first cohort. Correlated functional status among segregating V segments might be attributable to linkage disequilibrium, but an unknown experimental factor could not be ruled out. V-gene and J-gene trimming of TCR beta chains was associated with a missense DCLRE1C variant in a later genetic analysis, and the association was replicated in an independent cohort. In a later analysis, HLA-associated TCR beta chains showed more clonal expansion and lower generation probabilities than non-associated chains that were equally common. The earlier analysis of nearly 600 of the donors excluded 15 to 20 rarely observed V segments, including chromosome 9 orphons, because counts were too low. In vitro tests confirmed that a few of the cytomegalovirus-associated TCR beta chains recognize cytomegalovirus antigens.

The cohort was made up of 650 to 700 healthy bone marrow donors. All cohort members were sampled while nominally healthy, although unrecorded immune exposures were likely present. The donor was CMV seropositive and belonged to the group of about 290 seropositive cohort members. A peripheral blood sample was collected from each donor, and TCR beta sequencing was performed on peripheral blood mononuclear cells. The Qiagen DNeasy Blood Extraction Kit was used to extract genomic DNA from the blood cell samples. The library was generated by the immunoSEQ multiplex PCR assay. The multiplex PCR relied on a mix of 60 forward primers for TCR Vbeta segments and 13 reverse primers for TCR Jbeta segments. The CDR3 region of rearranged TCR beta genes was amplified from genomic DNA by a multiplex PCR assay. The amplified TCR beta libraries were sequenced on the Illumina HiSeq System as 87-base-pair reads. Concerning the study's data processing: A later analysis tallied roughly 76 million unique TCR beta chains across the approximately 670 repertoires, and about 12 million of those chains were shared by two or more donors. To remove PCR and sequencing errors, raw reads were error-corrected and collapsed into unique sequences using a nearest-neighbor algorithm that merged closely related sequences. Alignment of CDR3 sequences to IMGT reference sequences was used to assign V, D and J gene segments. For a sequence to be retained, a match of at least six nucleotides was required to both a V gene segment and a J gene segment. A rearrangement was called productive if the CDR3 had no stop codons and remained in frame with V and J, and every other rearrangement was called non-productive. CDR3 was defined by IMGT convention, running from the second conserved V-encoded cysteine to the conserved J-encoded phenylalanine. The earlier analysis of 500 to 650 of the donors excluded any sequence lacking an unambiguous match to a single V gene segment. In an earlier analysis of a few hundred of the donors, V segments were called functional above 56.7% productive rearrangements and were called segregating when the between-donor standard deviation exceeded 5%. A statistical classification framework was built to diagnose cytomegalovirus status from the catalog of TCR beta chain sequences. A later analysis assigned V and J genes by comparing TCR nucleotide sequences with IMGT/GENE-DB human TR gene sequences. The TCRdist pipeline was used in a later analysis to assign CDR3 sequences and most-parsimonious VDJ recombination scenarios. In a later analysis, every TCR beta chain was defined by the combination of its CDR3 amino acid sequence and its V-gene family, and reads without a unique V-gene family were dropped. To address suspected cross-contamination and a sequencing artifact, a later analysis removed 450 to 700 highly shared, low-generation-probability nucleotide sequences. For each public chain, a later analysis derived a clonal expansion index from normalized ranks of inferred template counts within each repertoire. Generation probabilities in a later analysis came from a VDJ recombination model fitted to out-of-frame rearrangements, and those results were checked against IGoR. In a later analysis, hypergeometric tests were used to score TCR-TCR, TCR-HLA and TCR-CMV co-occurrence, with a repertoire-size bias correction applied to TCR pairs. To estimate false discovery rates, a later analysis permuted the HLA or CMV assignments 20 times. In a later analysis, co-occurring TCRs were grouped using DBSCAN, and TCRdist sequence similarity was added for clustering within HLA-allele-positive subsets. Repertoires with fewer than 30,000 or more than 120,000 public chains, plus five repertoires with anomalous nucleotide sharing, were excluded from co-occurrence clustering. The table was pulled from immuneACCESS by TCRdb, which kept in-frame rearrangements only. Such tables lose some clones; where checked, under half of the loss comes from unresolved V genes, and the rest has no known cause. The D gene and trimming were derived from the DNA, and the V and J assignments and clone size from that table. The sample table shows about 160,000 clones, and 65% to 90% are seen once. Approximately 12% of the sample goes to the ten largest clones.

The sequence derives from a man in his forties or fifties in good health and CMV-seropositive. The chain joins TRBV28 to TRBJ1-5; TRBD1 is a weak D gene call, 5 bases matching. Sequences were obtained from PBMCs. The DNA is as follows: TGTGCCAGCAGTTTTTACAGGATAGATCAGCCCCAGCATTTT. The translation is CASSFYRIDQPQHF.